This passage covers 5 T cell receptor beta chains from one sample sequenced in a study of blood T cell repertoires in COVID-19. The data were produced by immunoSEQ multiplex PCR, yet TCRdb's version contains in-frame clones alone and is incomplete. The repertoire includes roughly 260,000 clones, 86% of them detected once, and over 2.5% sits in the top ten. Input material: PBMCs or T cells enriched from blood (not recorded which). These receptors were taken from a woman between 18 and 29 years old who had recovered from COVID-19.

This clone was seen a handful of times. The chain employs TRBV5-1 and TRBJ1-4; possible D gene TRBD1, 6 bases. The V end was cut by 4 bases, the J end by 0 bases, with 16 bases between. Germline-derived CDR1 and CDR2 are SGHRS and YFSETQ. The CDR3 covers 17 residues. The CDR3 nucleotides are TGCGCCAGCAGCCCACTGACAGGCCCTACAACTAATGAAAAACTGTTTTTT. Translated: CASSPLTGPTTNEKLFF.

The V and J genes are TRBV7-9 and TRBJ2-7, with 7 bases fitting TRBD1. The CDR3 spans 14 residues. J gave up 5 bases and V 6 bases, and 10 bases lay outside the gene matches. Germline-derived CDR1 and CDR2 are SEHNR and FQNEAQ (reference sequence). DNA for the CDR3: TGTGCCAGCAGTCTAGTCCAGGGGGAAAACGAGCAGTACTTC. Translation: CASSLVQGENEQYF.

With regard to this clone: An end of the junction does not agree with germline; a read error may underlie this. The chain recombines TRBV7-9 with TRBJ2-2; 9 positions match TRBD2. The CDR3 extends over 17 amino acids. CDR1 and CDR2 (germline): SEHNR, FQNEAQ (reference sequence). The CDR3 DNA sequence: TGTGCCAGCAGCTCAGGAGTAGCGGGAGCGAATACCGGGGAGCTGTTTTTT. It is translated as CASSSGVAGANTGELFF.

The chain links TRBV4-3 to TRBJ1-1; 7 bases are a match to TRBD1. This CDR3 is 18 amino acids long. The V gene's germline CDR1 is LGHNA and CDR2 YSLEER. Losses at the gene ends were 0 bases for V and 0 bases for J; bases not matched to a gene: 10. The CDR3 DNA reads TGCGCCAGCAGCCAAGATTTAATGGGGACAGCCATGAACACTGAAGCTTTCTTT. This gives the protein CASSQDLMGTAMNTEAFF.

The chain recombines TRBV15 with TRBJ2-3; 7 nucleotides match TRBD2. The CDR3 runs to 15 residues. V dropped 1 base and J dropped 2; count of bases not matched to a gene: 3. Per germline, CDR1 LNHNV and CDR2 YYDKDF (reference sequence). CDR3 region: CATSRGAGITDTQYF. CDR3 in DNA: TGTGCCACCAGCAGAGGAGCGGGGATCACAGATACGCAGTATTTT.